The rows below give T cell receptor beta chains drawn from one sample of a study of cytomegalovirus exposure and HLA in healthy donors. Profiling relied on immunoSEQ multiplex PCR, and the TCRdb table lists in-frame clones only, not all of them. The repertoire holds over 110,000 clones, with approximately 80% as singletons. The sample taken for sequencing was PBMCs. Source of these receptors: a woman in her 40s in good health and CMV-seropositive. CDR3s include the opening cysteine and the closing phenylalanine or tryptophan. The D gene is left open where the match is weak. The size field is filled for only some rows; it gives once, few, many or a size class.

clone_size: .
d_call: .
cdr3_length: 11
j_call: TRBJ1-4
v_call: TRBV29-1
cdr3_nt: TGCAGCGCCCCCGTTGCCGGAGAACTGTTTTTT
cdr3_aa: CSAPVAGELFF

clone_size: .
d_call: .
cdr3_length: 20
j_call: TRBJ2-6
v_call: TRBV11-2
cdr3_nt: TGTGCCAGCAGCTTAGATCGGAGGCGGAGAGTAACATCTGGGGCCAACGTCCTGACTTTC
cdr3_aa: CASSLDRRRRVTSGANVLTF

clone_size: once
d_call: .
cdr3_length: 15
j_call: TRBJ2-7
v_call: TRBV11-2
cdr3_nt: TGTGCCAGCAGCTTGGAGCGGGTTCGCTCCTACGAGCAGTACTTC
cdr3_aa: CASSLERVRSYEQYF

clone_size: .
d_call: .
cdr3_length: 18
j_call: TRBJ2-3
v_call: TRBV5-3
cdr3_nt: TGTGCCAGAAGCTCGAACCGCCTATACCTGAAAGGCACAGATACGCAGTATTTT
cdr3_aa: CARSSNRLYLKGTDTQYF

clone_size: .
d_call: .
cdr3_length: 14
j_call: TRBJ2-2
v_call: TRBV28
cdr3_nt: TGTGCCAGCATCACCACATGGGCTCCTGGGGAGCTGTTTTTT
cdr3_aa: CASITTWAPGELFF

clone_size: .
d_call: .
cdr3_length: 17
j_call: TRBJ2-6
v_call: TRBV7-9
cdr3_nt: TGTGCCAGCTCTACTATGCCTAGGGGGGGAGGGGCCAACGTCCTGACTTTC
cdr3_aa: CASSTMPRGGGANVLTF

clone_size: .
d_call: TRBD1
cdr3_length: 15
j_call: TRBJ2-5
v_call: TRBV5-1
cdr3_nt: TGCGCCAGCAGGGCTGGTGCAGGGGGCGGAGAGACCCAGTACTTC
cdr3_aa: CASRAGAGGGETQYF

clone_size: once
d_call: .
cdr3_length: 12
j_call: TRBJ2-5
v_call: TRBV7-9
cdr3_nt: TGTGCCAGCAGCTTAATATTAGAGACCCAGTACTTC
cdr3_aa: CASSLILETQYF

clone_size: .
d_call: .
cdr3_length: 15
j_call: TRBJ1-3
v_call: TRBV6-5
cdr3_nt: TGTGCCAGCAGCTCAACAGGGCTCACTGGAAACACCATATATTTT
cdr3_aa: CASSSTGLTGNTIYF

clone_size: .
d_call: .
cdr3_length: 13
j_call: TRBJ2-1
v_call: TRBV11-3
cdr3_nt: TGTGCCAGCAGCTTACAGGGGAATAATGAGCAGTTCTTC
cdr3_aa: CASSLQGNNEQFF

clone_size: .
d_call: TRBD1
cdr3_length: 14
j_call: TRBJ2-2
v_call: TRBV10-1
cdr3_nt: TGCGCCAGCAGCGTGGACAGGGACACCGGGGAGCTGTTTTTT
cdr3_aa: CASSVDRDTGELFF

clone_size: once
d_call: TRBD1
cdr3_length: 20
j_call: TRBJ2-6
v_call: TRBV10-3
cdr3_nt: TGTGCCATCAGTGACCCAGGGGGTGGGGGCGTTAATTATGGGGCCAACGTCCTGACTTTC
cdr3_aa: CAISDPGGGGVNYGANVLTF

clone_size: .
d_call: TRBD1
cdr3_length: 14
j_call: TRBJ2-7
v_call: TRBV6-1
cdr3_nt: TGTGCCAGCAGTGCCGGGGACAGCTCCTACGAGCAGTACTTC
cdr3_aa: CASSAGDSSYEQYF

clone_size: .
d_call: .
cdr3_length: 16
j_call: TRBJ2-7
v_call: TRBV4-2
cdr3_nt: TGTGCCAGCAGCCAAGAGGTGTACACAAGCTCCTACGAGCAGTACTTC
cdr3_aa: CASSQEVYTSSYEQYF

clone_size: .
d_call: TRBD2
cdr3_length: 18
j_call: TRBJ2-1
v_call: TRBV7-8
cdr3_nt: TGTGCCAGCAGCCTAACCGGGACTAGCGGGAGCTCCTACAATGAGCAGTTCTTC
cdr3_aa: CASSLTGTSGSSYNEQFF

clone_size: .
d_call: TRBD2
cdr3_length: 14
j_call: TRBJ2-2
v_call: TRBV5-1
cdr3_nt: TGCGCCAGCACCAGAGGTAGCGGGAGCGGGGAGCTGTTTTTT
cdr3_aa: CASTRGSGSGELFF

clone_size: .
d_call: TRBD2
cdr3_length: 16
j_call: TRBJ2-7
v_call: TRBV6-5
cdr3_nt: TGTGCCAGCAGTTACTCTCCAGCGGGAGTGTCCTACGAGCAGTACTTC
cdr3_aa: CASSYSPAGVSYEQYF

clone_size: few
d_call: .
cdr3_length: 16
j_call: TRBJ1-5
v_call: TRBV28
cdr3_nt: TGTGCCAGCGAATCACAGGGTTCGATCCGCAATCAGCCCCAGCATTTT
cdr3_aa: CASESQGSIRNQPQHF

clone_size: few
d_call: TRBD2
cdr3_length: 14
j_call: TRBJ2-1
v_call: TRBV11-3
cdr3_nt: TGTGCCAGCAGCTCAGGGACTAGCGGACGGGAGCAGTTCTTC
cdr3_aa: CASSSGTSGREQFF

clone_size: .
d_call: TRBD1
cdr3_length: 15
j_call: TRBJ2-2
v_call: TRBV6-6
cdr3_nt: TGTGCCAGCAGCGACTCCGGGACAGGGACCGGGGAGCTGTTTTTT
cdr3_aa: CASSDSGTGTGELFF

clone_size: .
d_call: .
cdr3_length: 13
j_call: TRBJ1-5
v_call: TRBV28
cdr3_nt: TGTGCCAGCAGGCCGACATTTAATCAGCCCCAGCATTTT
cdr3_aa: CASRPTFNQPQHF

clone_size: .
d_call: TRBD2
cdr3_length: 15
j_call: TRBJ2-1
v_call: TRBV29-1
cdr3_nt: TGCAGCGCCCCCGGATACGCTGGACTAGCGTCTGAGCGGTTCTTC
cdr3_aa: CSAPGYAGLASERFF

clone_size: .
d_call: TRBD2
cdr3_length: 15
j_call: TRBJ2-3
v_call: TRBV2
cdr3_nt: TGTGCCAGCAGGGGTAGCGGGAGTAAGGCAGATACGCAGTATTTT
cdr3_aa: CASRGSGSKADTQYF

clone_size: .
d_call: TRBD2
cdr3_length: 15
j_call: TRBJ2-3
v_call: TRBV5-1
cdr3_nt: TGCGCCAGCAGCCGTAGCGGGAGAGGGGGCGATACGCAGTATTTT
cdr3_aa: CASSRSGRGGDTQYF

clone_size: .
d_call: TRBD2
cdr3_length: 15
j_call: TRBJ2-1
v_call: TRBV7-6
cdr3_nt: TGTGCCAGCAGTCGCACTAGCGGGGCCTACAATGAGCAGTTCTTC
cdr3_aa: CASSRTSGAYNEQFF

clone_size: .
d_call: TRBD2
cdr3_length: 19
j_call: TRBJ2-1
v_call: TRBV4-2
cdr3_nt: TGTGCCAGCAGCCCGGGGGGACTAGCGGGAGGCGCCTCCTACAATGAGCAGTTCTTC
cdr3_aa: CASSPGGLAGGASYNEQFF

clone_size: .
d_call: .
cdr3_length: 14
j_call: TRBJ2-1
v_call: TRBV7-9
cdr3_nt: TGTTCCAGCAGGGGCCCAGGGACCTACAATGAGCAGTTCTTC
cdr3_aa: CSSRGPGTYNEQFF

clone_size: few
d_call: .
cdr3_length: 16
j_call: TRBJ2-1
v_call: TRBV6-1
cdr3_nt: TGTGCCAGCAGTGAGGACCCCGACGGGGGCTACAATGAGCAGTTCTTC
cdr3_aa: CASSEDPDGGYNEQFF

clone_size: .
d_call: TRBD1
cdr3_length: 15
j_call: TRBJ1-5
v_call: TRBV6-5
cdr3_nt: TGTGCCAGCAGTTACTCGGGACAGAGCAATCAGCCCCAGCATTTT
cdr3_aa: CASSYSGQSNQPQHF

clone_size: .
d_call: TRBD2
cdr3_length: 16
j_call: TRBJ2-4
v_call: TRBV28
cdr3_nt: TGTGCCAGCAGTTTATTGGCTAGCGGAGCCAAAAACATTCAGTACTTC
cdr3_aa: CASSLLASGAKNIQYF

clone_size: few
d_call: TRBD2
cdr3_length: 13
j_call: TRBJ2-7
v_call: TRBV7-6
cdr3_nt: TGTGCCAGCGGCAGCGGGAGGGAATACGAGCAGTACTTC
cdr3_aa: CASGSGREYEQYF

clone_size: .
d_call: TRBD2
cdr3_length: 14
j_call: TRBJ2-7
v_call: TRBV28
cdr3_nt: TGTGCCAGCAACCTTAGCGGGAGGCCCTACGAGCAGTACTTC
cdr3_aa: CASNLSGRPYEQYF

clone_size: .
d_call: TRBD2
cdr3_length: 15
j_call: TRBJ2-3
v_call: TRBV27
cdr3_nt: TGTGCCAGCAGTTTAAGTGGGGACTACACAGATACGCAGTATTTT
cdr3_aa: CASSLSGDYTDTQYF

clone_size: .
d_call: .
cdr3_length: 13
j_call: TRBJ2-5
v_call: TRBV5-1
cdr3_nt: TGCGCCAGCAGCTTGGGAGCTCAAGAGACCCAGTACTTC
cdr3_aa: CASSLGAQETQYF

clone_size: .
d_call: .
cdr3_length: 14
j_call: TRBJ2-3
v_call: TRBV11-3
cdr3_nt: TGTGCCAGCAGCCCTTCAGCGTCACCAGATACGCAGTATTTT
cdr3_aa: CASSPSASPDTQYF

clone_size: .
d_call: TRBD1
cdr3_length: 13
j_call: TRBJ1-2
v_call: TRBV6-5
cdr3_nt: TGTGCCAGCACCCGAGACAGGGGTCATGGCTACACCTTC
cdr3_aa: CASTRDRGHGYTF

clone_size: few
d_call: TRBD1
cdr3_length: 15
j_call: TRBJ2-7
v_call: TRBV6-5
cdr3_nt: TGTGCCAGCAGTACTGAACAGGGGGCGGGGGCCGAGCAGTACTTC
cdr3_aa: CASSTEQGAGAEQYF

clone_size: .
d_call: .
cdr3_length: 13
j_call: TRBJ2-3
v_call: TRBV5-6
cdr3_nt: TGTGCCAGCAGCTTGGTTCGGGGGGACATGCAGTATTTT
cdr3_aa: CASSLVRGDMQYF

clone_size: .
d_call: .
cdr3_length: 16
j_call: TRBJ2-2
v_call: TRBV7-3
cdr3_nt: TGTGCCAGCAGCTTAACTTACGGGAGAGGCTCCGGGGAGCTGTTTTTT
cdr3_aa: CASSLTYGRGSGELFF